These T cell receptor beta chains were read from a single sample in a study of patients and donors after allogeneic stem cell transplantation. One entry per CDR3 protein, called by TCRdb with MiXCR from the RT-PCR reads. The sample yields about 150,000 distinct CDR3 sequences, approximately 24% seen once. Sample: blood, either unsorted or a sorted T cell fraction (not recorded which). The source of these receptors is a human donor who was either an allogeneic HSCT recipient or a stem cell or donor lymphocyte infusion donor (not recorded which). It is not recorded whose cells these are; they may come from a transplant donor. The CDR3 runs from the conserved cysteine through the conserved F or W. A D gene is named only where the DNA matches it firmly. Clone size appears in some rows only: once, few, many, or a class for an expanded clone.

>TRBJ2-7|TRBD1|TRBV6-2/TRBV6-3|-
TGTGCCAGCAGTTCCATAGCAACCCGGACAGGGACCTACGAGCAGTACTTC
CASSSIATRTGTYEQYF
>TRBJ1-1|-|TRBV12-3/TRBV12-4|many
TGTGCCAGCAGTACTCAACAGGGAAGGACTGAAGCTTTCTTT
CASSTQQGRTEAFF
>TRBJ2-3|-|TRBV5-5|few
TGTGCCAGCAGCGCGCCTACTTGGGGCCGAATCACAGATACGCAGTATTTT
CASSAPTWGRITDTQYF
>TRBJ2-7|-|TRBV20-1|few
TGCAGTGCTAGGACCCCTTACAGGGAACGTGATCAGTACTTC
CSARTPYRERDQYF
>TRBJ1-1|-|TRBV20-1|-
TGCAGTGCCCCAAGGCCCGAGGACACTGAAGCTTTCTTT
CSAPRPEDTEAFF
>TRBJ2-1|-|TRBV3-1|-
TGTGCCAGCAGCCCCGAGGCGGGGGCGTTGTTGGATGAGCAGTTCTTC
CASSPEAGALLDEQFF
>TRBJ2-7|TRBD2|TRBV20-1|-
TGCAGTGCTACGGGACTAGCGGCCCTCTACGAGCAGTACTTC
CSATGLAALYEQYF
>TRBJ2-1|-|TRBV5-6|few
TGTGCCAGCAGCCCGATCACTGACAATGAGCAGTTCTTC
CASSPITDNEQFF
>TRBJ2-7|TRBD2|TRBV6-2/TRBV6-3|-
TGTGCCAGCAGCAAAACCGGGACTAGCGTAACCTACGAGCAGTACTTC
CASSKTGTSVTYEQYF
>TRBJ2-7|-|TRBV12-3/TRBV12-4|-
TGTGCCAGCAGTTTCGGCCCCCCCTACTGGGGGCGTGAGCAGTACTTC
CASSFGPPYWGREQYF
>TRBJ2-1|-|TRBV7-9|-
TGTGCCAGCAGCCTCGGGCCACGGGATGAGCAGTTCTTC
CASSLGPRDEQFF
>TRBJ1-6|-|TRBV12-3/TRBV12-4|few
TGTGCCAGCAGAACAGCGAGCTCCTATAATTCACCCCTCCACTTT
CASRTASSYNSPLHF
>TRBJ1-1|-|TRBV3-1|-
TGTGCCAGCAGCCATTCCCCGAGGCAAGGAGCTTTCTTT
CASSHSPRQGAFF
>TRBJ2-1|-|TRBV3-1|-
TGTGCCAGCAGCCAAGATCAGAGATGGGGTGAGCAGTTCTTC
CASSQDQRWGEQFF
>TRBJ2-5|-|TRBV5-1|many
TGTGCCAGCAGCTTGGAGGAGACCCAGTACTTC
CASSLEETQYF
>TRBJ2-7|-|TRBV15|few
TGTGCCACCAGCAGAGAATCAGGGAACTACGAGCAGTACTTC
CATSRESGNYEQYF
>TRBJ1-2|-|TRBV7-3|few
TGTGCCAGCAGCTCCGGACCTCACTATGGCTACACCTTC
CASSSGPHYGYTF
>TRBJ2-7|-|TRBV5-1|few
TGCGCCAGCAGCCTCGGACTCCCAAGCGACGAGCAGTACTTC
CASSLGLPSDEQYF
>TRBJ1-5|TRBD1|TRBV6-2/TRBV6-3|few
TGTGCCAGCAGTGCCTTGTGGACAGGGGTAAGCAATCAGCCCCAGCATTTT
CASSALWTGVSNQPQHF
>TRBJ1-1|-|TRBV29-1|few
TGCAGCGTTGTCGACACGACAGCGACTGAAGCTTTCTTT
CSVVDTTATEAFF
>TRBJ1-3|-|TRBV20-1|-
TGCAGTGCTATGAGGACTTTTGGAAACACCATATATTTT
CSAMRTFGNTIYF
>TRBJ1-1|-|TRBV20-1|many
TGCAGTGCTTCCGGGACACCGAACACTGAAGCTTTCTTT
CSASGTPNTEAFF
>TRBJ1-2|-|TRBV20-1|-
TGCAGTGCTAGAGATTCGAGATACTATGGCTACACCTTC
CSARDSRYYGYTF
>TRBJ1-5|-|TRBV2|few
TGTGCCAGCAGTGACCTCTCCGCTCAGCCCCAGCATTTT
CASSDLSAQPQHF